The sequence of this TCR beta chain was determined in a study of blood T cell repertoires in COVID-19. Turning to the study itself: Sites in the United States, Italy and Spain provided acute and convalescent COVID-19 samples. T cells, B-cell-depleted T cells, or PBMCs provided the cDNA or gDNA that served as material.

Looked up from germline, CDR1 is MGHRA and CDR2 is YSYEKL. V was clipped by 2 bases and J by 10 bases; unmatched bases: 6. The length of the CDR3 is 14 residues. Original processing notes: Amplification with reference gene primers provided the estimates of nucleated cell counts. Using immunoSEQ multiplex PCR, the repertoire was profiled, and TCRdb retains in-frame clones only, with some absent. The V and J calls and clone size come from that table; D and trimming were worked out from the DNA. The table includes 150,000 to 200,000 clones, approximately 90% detected once. Sequenced material: peripheral blood. This clonotype was obtained from a man between 65 and 80 years old with active or convalescent COVID-19. The chain has TRBV4-1 and TRBJ2-1; the match to TRBD2 covers 9 bases. The CDR3 DNA sequence: TGCGCCAGCAGCCAATCTATTAGCGGGAGAGAGCAGTTCTTC. This sequence encodes CASSQSISGREQFF.